This T cell receptor (beta chain) derives from a study of somatic mutations in cytotoxic T cells in rheumatoid arthritis. The V and J ends lost 0 bases and 0 bases, in that order; junction bases with no gene match: 8. The CDR3 has 17 amino acids. Germline V gene lookup returns CDR1 WNHNN and CDR2 SYGVQD (reference sequence). The repertoire was sequenced with immunoSEQ multiplex PCR; TCRdb's copy has only in-frame clones and lacks some. The sample includes around 7,400 clones, 80% to 90% of them seen just once. In its sample, this clone was seen a few times. Its specificity is unknown. Overall study findings and caveats: The clonality of CD8+ T cells was not significantly different between rheumatoid arthritis patients and age-matched healthy controls.

This sequence was found in a woman in her seventies with rheumatoid arthritis. The chain joins TRBV10-1 to TRBJ2-7, with TRBD2 matching over 7 bases. The sample consisted of CD8+ T cells sorted from blood. This CDR3 is CASSESMVGGISYEQYF. In DNA, the CDR3 is TGCGCCAGCAGTGAGTCGATGGTCGGGGGGATCTCCTACGAGCAGTACTTC.